This T cell receptor beta chain was captured in a study of OX40 agonist ivuxolimab in advanced cancers. Context from the whole study: Ivuxolimab, which targeted the costimulatory receptor OX40 (CD134), was an agonistic, fully human IgG2 monoclonal antibody. In the dose-escalation cohort, 82.7% of patients were male, and the mean age was approximately 60 years, with a range of about 23 to 80. Intravenous ivuxolimab was administered to patients every 2 weeks at six dose levels: 0.01, 0.1, 0.3, 1.5, 3 and 10 mg/kg. Peripheral TCRbeta sequencing was intended to test whether TCR sequence diversity was altered and clonal T-cell expansion was caused by ivuxolimab. Of the roughly 54 dose-escalation patients, hepatocellular carcinoma was present in some 19, melanoma in around 15, renal cell carcinoma in 9 and head and neck cancer in 9. Partial responses occurred in three dose-escalation patients, of whom one had hepatocellular carcinoma and two had cutaneous melanoma. Patients were allowed to have had prior anti-PD-1, anti-PD-L1 or anti-CTLA-4 therapy, and 30% to 40% of the dose-escalation patients had been treated with checkpoint inhibitors. The paper describes the monotherapy dose-escalation part (N of about 54 patients) of the phase I trial of ivuxolimab. General findings and caveats noted by the study authors: Low levels of normalized T-cell clonal expansion were also seen in some patients who did not respond. At doses of 0.1 to 3.0 mg/kg, clonal expansion of both CD4+ and CD8+ blood T cells was observed from baseline to week 6. The antigen specificity of the clonally expanded peripheral T cells was not determined. After ivuxolimab, more expanded clones were found on average in CD8+ T cells than in CD4+ T cells. In the 0.1-3.0 mg/kg groups, partial responders were among the patients with the lowest normalized peripheral clonal expansion, particularly in CD8+ T cells.

This clone occurred once. What this receptor recognizes is not known. No base quality information exists; no much larger clone differs at one position. From its cysteine to its phenylalanine, the CDR3 spans 13 amino acids. Solely the CDR3 DNA is kept, with 39 bases framed from the first base. From the germline V gene, CDR1 is MDHEN and CDR2 is SYDVKM. The V and J ends are trimmed by 5 bases and 0 bases, leaving 5 bases between them. To sequence the TCRbeta CDR3 region, genomic DNA was isolated from the sorted cells. TCRbeta CDR3 regions were sequenced using the immunoSEQ Assay. The table comes from immuneACCESS by way of TCRdb, which keeps in-frame sequences with V and J called. Part of the clones is missing from these tables; in studies checked, under half for an unresolved V gene and the rest for unknown reasons. Recorded for this sample are 77,000 or so clones; less than 95% of them occurred a single time. Together, the top ten hold 1.5% to 2% of the sample.

Patients with a history of autoimmune disease or receiving systemic immunosuppression were excluded from the trial. Peripheral blood for TCR sequencing was drawn from every dose cohort at baseline, at cycle 4 day 1 and at cycle 7 day 1. Samples came from an open-label, multicenter, first-in-human phase I dose-escalation trial of ivuxolimab. Adults with locally advanced or metastatic melanoma, renal cell carcinoma, hepatocellular carcinoma or head and neck squamous cell carcinoma were enrolled in the trial. Before TCR sequencing, CD4+ T cells and CD8+ T cells were sorted from peripheral blood as separate populations.

The receptor's source is an adult with an advanced solid tumor such as melanoma, head and neck, liver or kidney cancer. Recombination connected TRBV28 to TRBJ1-3; confidence is insufficient to name the D gene. This sample comprised CD4+ or CD8+ T cells sorted from blood, obtained in a trial of the OX40 agonist ivuxolimab. CDR3 region: CASSPYSGNTIYF. In nucleotides, the sequence is TGTGCCAGCAGTCCGTACTCTGGAAACACCATATATTTT.